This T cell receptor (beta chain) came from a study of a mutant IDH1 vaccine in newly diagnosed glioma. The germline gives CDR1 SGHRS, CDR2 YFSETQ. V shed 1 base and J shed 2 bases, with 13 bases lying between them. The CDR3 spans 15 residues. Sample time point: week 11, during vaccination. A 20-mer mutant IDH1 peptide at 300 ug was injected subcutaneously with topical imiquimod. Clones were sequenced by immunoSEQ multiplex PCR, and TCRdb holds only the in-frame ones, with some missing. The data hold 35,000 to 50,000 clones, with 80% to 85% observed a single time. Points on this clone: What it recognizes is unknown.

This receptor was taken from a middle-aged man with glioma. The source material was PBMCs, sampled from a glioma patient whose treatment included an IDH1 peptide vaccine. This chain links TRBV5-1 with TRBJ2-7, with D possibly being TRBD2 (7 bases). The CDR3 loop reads CASSLLPGGPYEQYF. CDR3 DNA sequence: TGCGCCAGCAGCTTGTTGCCGGGGGGCCCCTACGAGCAGTACTTC.